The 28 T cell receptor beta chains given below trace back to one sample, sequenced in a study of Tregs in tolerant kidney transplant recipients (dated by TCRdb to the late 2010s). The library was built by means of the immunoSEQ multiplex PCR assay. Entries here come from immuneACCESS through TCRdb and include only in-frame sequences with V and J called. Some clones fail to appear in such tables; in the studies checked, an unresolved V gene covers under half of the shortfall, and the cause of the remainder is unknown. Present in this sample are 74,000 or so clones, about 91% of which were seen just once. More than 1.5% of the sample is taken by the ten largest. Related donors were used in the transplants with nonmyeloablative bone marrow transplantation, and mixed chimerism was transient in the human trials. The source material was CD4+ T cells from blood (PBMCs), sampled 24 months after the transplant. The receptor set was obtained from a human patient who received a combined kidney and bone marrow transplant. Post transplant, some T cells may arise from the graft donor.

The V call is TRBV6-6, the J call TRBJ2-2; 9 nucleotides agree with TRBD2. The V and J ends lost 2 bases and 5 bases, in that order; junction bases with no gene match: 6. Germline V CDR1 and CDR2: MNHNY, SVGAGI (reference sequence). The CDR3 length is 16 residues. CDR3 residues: CASSYGSGSRTGELFF. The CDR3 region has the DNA TGTGCCAGCAGTTACGGTAGCGGGAGTCGGACCGGGGAGCTGTTTTTT.

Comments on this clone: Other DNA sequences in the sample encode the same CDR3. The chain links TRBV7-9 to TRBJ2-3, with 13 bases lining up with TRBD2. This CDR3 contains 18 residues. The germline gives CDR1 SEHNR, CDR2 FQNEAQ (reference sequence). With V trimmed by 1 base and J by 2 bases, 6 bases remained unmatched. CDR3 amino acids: CASSLGATSGRVTDTQYF. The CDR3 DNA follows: TGTGCCAGCAGCTTAGGAGCCACTAGCGGGAGGGTCACAGATACGCAGTATTTT.

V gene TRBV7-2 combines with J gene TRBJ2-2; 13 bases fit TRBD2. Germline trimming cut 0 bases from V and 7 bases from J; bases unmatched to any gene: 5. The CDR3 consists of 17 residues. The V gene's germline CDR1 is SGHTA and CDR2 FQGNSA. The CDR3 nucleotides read TGTGCCAGCAGCTTAGCGCTTCGACTAGCGGGGGGCGGGGAGCTGTTTTTT. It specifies CASSLALRLAGGGELFF. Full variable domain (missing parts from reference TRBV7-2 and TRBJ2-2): GAGVSQSPSNKVTEKGKDVELRCDPISGHTALYWYRQSLGQGLEFLIYFQGNSAPDKSGLPSDRFSAERTGGSVSTLTIQRTQQEDSAVYLCASSLALRLAGGGELFFGEGSRLTVL.

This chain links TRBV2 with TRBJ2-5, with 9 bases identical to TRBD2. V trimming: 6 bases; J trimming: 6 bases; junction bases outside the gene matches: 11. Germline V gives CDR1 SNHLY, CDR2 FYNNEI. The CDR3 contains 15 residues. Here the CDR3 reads CASRSGTSPQKTQYF. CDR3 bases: TGTGCCAGCAGGTCCGGGACTAGCCCCCAGAAGACCCAGTACTTC.

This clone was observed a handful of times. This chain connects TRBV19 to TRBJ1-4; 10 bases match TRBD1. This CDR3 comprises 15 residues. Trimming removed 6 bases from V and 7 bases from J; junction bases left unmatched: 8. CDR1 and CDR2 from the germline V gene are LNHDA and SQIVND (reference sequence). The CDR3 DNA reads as TGTGCCAGTAGCGGGAGAGGGGACAGGGGTGAAAAACTGTTTTTT. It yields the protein CASSGRGDRGEKLFF.

CDR3 loop: CASSPLVAGTGMAAGYTF. DNA of the CDR3: TGTGCCAGCTCACCCCTTGTCGCCGGGACAGGGATGGCTGCCGGCTACACCTTC. The V and J genes are TRBV18 and TRBJ1-2, with 9 positions matching TRBD1. Germline-derived CDR1 and CDR2 are KGHSH and LQKENI. The CDR3 has 18 residues. Trimming cost V 3 bases and J 8 bases; bases outside gene matches: 19.

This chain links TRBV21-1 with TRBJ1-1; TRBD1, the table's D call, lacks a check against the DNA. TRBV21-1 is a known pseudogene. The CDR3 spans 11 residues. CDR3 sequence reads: CASSRATEAFF. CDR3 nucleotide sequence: TGTGCCAGCAGCAGGGCCACTGAAGCTTTCTTT.

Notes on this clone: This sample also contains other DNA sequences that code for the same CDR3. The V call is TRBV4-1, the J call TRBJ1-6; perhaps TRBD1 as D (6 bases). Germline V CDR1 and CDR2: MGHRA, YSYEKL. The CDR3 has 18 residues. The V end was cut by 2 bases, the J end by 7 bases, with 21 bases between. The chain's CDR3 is CASSQSENREIPNSPLHF. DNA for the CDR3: TGCGCCAGCAGCCAAAGTGAAAACAGGGAGATTCCGAATTCACCCCTCCACTTT.

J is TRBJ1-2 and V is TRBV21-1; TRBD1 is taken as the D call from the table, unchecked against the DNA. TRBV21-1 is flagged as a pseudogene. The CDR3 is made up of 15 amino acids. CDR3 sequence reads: CASSSRTGGGYGYTF. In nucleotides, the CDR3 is TGTGCCAGCAGCAGCCGGACAGGGGGAGGGTATGGCTACACCTTC.

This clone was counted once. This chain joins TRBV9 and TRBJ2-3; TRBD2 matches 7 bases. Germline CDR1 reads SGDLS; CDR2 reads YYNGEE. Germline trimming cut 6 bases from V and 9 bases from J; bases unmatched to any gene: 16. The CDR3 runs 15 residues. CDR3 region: CASTPGRHREETQYF. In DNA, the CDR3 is TGTGCCAGCACCCCGGGGCGGCATCGGGAGGAGACGCAGTATTTT.

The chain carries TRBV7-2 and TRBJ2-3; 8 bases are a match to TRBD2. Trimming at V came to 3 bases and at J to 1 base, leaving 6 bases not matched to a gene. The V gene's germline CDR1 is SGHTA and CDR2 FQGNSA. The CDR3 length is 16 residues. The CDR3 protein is CASSLGRGVGTDTQYF. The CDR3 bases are TGTGCCAGCAGCTTGGGGCGGGGGGTTGGCACAGATACGCAGTATTTT.

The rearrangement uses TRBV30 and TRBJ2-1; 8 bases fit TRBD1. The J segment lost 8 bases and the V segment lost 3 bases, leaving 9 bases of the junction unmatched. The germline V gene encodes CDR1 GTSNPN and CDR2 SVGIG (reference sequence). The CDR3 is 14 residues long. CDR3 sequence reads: CAWSLGQGSYEQFF. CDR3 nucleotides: TGTGCCTGGAGCCTCGGACAGGGTAGCTATGAGCAGTTCTTC. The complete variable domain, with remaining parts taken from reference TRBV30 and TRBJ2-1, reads SQTIHQWPATLVQPVGSPLSLECTVEGTSNPNLYWYRQAAGRGLQLLFYSVGIGQISSEVPQNLSASRPQDRQFILSSKKLLLSDSGFYLCAWSLGQGSYEQFFGPGTRLTVL.

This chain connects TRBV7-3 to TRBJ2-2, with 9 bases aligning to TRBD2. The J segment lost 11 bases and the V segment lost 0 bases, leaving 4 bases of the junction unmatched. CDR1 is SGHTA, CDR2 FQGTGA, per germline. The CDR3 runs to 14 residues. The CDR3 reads CASSLTRGGGELFF. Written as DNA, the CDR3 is TGTGCCAGCAGCTTAACTCGCGGGGGGGGAGAGCTGTTTTTT.

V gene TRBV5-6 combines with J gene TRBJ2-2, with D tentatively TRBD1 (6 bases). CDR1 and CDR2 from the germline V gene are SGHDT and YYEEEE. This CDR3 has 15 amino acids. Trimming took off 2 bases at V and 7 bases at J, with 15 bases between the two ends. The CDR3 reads CASSFRSQDSGELFF. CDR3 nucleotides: TGTGCCAGCAGCTTCCGGTCCCAGGACAGCGGGGAGCTGTTTTTT.

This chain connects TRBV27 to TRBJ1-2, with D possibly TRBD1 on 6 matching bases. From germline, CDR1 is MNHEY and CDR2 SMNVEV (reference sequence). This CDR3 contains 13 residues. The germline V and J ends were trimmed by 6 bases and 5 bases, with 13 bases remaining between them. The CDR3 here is CASRGVGTYGYTF. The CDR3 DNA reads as TGTGCCAGCAGGGGAGTAGGGACATATGGCTACACCTTC.

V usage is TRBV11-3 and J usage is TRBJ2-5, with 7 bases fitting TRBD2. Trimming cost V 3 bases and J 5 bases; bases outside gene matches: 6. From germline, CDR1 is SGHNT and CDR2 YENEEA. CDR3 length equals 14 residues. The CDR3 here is CASSFIPGGETQYF. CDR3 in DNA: TGTGCCAGCAGCTTCATCCCCGGGGGGGAGACCCAGTACTTC.

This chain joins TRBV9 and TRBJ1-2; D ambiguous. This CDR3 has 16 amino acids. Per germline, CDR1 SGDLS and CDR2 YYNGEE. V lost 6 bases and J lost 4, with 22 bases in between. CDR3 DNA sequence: TGTGCCAGCACCCCGTACGGGGATAGGCGGGTCTATGGCTACACCTTC. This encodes CASTPYGDRRVYGYTF.

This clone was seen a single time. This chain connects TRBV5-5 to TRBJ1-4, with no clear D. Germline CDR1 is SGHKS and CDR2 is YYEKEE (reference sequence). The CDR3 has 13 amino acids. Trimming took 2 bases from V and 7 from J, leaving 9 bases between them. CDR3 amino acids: CASSFRAVEKLFF. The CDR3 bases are TGTGCCAGCAGCTTCCGAGCTGTTGAAAAACTGTTTTTT.

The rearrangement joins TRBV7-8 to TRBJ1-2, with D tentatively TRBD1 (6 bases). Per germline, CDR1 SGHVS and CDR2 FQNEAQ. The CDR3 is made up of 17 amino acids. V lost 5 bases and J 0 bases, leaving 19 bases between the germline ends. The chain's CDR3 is CASSPPVGRGSNYGYTF. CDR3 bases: TGTGCCAGCAGCCCCCCCGTCGGCAGGGGCTCTAACTATGGCTACACCTTC.

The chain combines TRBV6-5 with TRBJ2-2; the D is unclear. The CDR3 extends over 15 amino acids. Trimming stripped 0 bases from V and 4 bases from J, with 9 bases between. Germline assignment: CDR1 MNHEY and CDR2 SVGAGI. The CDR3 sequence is CASSYSPFGTGELFF. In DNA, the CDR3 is TGTGCCAGCAGTTACTCACCGTTCGGCACCGGGGAGCTGTTTTTT.

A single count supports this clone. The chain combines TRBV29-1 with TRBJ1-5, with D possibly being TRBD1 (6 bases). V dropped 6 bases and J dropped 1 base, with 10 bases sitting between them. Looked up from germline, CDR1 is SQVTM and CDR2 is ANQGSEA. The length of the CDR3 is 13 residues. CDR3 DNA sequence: TGCAGCGTGCAACAGGGAAGCAATCAGCCCCAGCATTTT. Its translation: CSVQQGSNQPQHF.

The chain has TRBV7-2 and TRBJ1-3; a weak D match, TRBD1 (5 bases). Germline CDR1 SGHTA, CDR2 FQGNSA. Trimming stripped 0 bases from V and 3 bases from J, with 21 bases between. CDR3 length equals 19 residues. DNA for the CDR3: TGTGCCAGCAGCTTAGCAGAGACAGCAATGATATTCAGTGGAAACACCATATATTTT. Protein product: CASSLAETAMIFSGNTIYF.

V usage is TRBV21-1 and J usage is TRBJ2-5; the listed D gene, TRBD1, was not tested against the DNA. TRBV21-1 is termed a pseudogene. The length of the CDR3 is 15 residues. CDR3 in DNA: TGTGCCAGCAGCCCAAGACAGGGGGAACAAGAGACCCAGTACTTC. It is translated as CASSPRQGEQETQYF.

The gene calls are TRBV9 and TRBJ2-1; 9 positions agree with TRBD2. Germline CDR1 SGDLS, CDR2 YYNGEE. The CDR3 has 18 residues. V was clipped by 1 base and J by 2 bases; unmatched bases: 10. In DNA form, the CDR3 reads TGTGCCAGCAGCGTAACAGCGGGCGGGAGGGCCGCCTACAATGAGCAGTTCTTC. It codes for CASSVTAGGRAAYNEQFF.

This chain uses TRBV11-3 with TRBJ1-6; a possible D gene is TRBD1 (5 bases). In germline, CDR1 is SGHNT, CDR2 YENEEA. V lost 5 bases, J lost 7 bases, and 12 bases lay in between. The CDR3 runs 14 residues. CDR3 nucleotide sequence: TGTGCCAGCAGCAGGGGTTTGAGGAATTCACCCCTCCACTTT. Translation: CASSRGLRNSPLHF. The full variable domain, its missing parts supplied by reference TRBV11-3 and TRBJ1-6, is EAGVVQSPRYKIIEKKQPVAFWCNPISGHNTLYWYLQNLGQGPELLIRYENEEAVDDSQLPKDRFSAERLKGVDSTLKIQPAELGDSAVYLCASSRGLRNSPLHFGNGTRLTVT.

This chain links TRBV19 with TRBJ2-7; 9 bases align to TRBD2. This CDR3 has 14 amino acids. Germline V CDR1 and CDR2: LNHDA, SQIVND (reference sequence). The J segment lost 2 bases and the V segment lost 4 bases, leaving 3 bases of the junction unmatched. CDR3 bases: TGTGCCAGTAGTAATGCGGGAGGGCCCTACGAGCAGTACTTC. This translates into CASSNAGGPYEQYF.

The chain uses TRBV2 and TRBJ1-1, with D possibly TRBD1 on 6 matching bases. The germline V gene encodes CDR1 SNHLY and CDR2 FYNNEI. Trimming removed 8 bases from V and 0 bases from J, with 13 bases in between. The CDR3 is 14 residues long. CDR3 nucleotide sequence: TGTGCCAGCGGGGCAGGGGTTATGAACACTGAAGCTTTCTTT. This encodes CASGAGVMNTEAFF.

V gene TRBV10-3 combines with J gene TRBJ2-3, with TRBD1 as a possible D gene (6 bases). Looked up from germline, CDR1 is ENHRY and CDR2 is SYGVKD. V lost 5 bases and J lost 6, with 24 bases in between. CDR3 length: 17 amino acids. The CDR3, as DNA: TGTGCCATCAGTAATCCAAGTAGGGGGATAGGCCCCGATACGCAGTATTTT. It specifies CAISNPSRGIGPDTQYF.